This is a list of T cell receptor beta chains from one sample in a study of immune evolution from preneoplasia to lung adenocarcinoma. Clones were read by immunoSEQ multiplex PCR, and TCRdb kept only the in-frame ones, dropping some. The sample shows 4,000 to 5,000 clones, more than 70% of them seen only once. The material sequenced was FFPE minimally invasive lung adenocarcinoma tissue. These receptors were taken from a person between 65 and 79 years old with lung adenocarcinoma. Each CDR3 is given with its conserved first and last residue. Each record gives: clone size, D gene, V gene, J gene, CDR3 DNA, CDR3 protein. D genes are given only for firm matches. Not all rows give a size; the values are once, few, many and, for expanded clones, a class.

abundance: .
d_gene: .
v_gene: TRBV7-2
j_gene: TRBJ2-7
CDR3nt: TGTGCCAGCAGCTTAGTAAGGGACGGCTCCTACGAGCAGTACTTC
CDR3aa: CASSLVRDGSYEQYF

abundance: .
d_gene: TRBD2
v_gene: TRBV11-2
j_gene: TRBJ2-2
CDR3nt: TGTGCCAGCAGCCCGATCCAGGGAGGGAGCGGGGAGCTGTTTTTT
CDR3aa: CASSPIQGGSGELFF

abundance: .
d_gene: .
v_gene: TRBV6-6
j_gene: TRBJ1-5
CDR3nt: TGTGCCAGCAGTTACTCGTCCCCTAGCAATCAGCCCCAGCATTTT
CDR3aa: CASSYSSPSNQPQHF

abundance: .
d_gene: .
v_gene: TRBV19
j_gene: TRBJ2-4
CDR3nt: TGTGCCAGTAGTATGTTCAGCCAAGCCAAAAACATTCAGTACTTC
CDR3aa: CASSMFSQAKNIQYF

abundance: once
d_gene: TRBD1
v_gene: TRBV18
j_gene: TRBJ1-1
CDR3nt: TGTGCCAGCTCACAGGGGACAGGGGACATGAACACTGAAGCTTTCTTT
CDR3aa: CASSQGTGDMNTEAFF

abundance: .
d_gene: .
v_gene: TRBV6-1
j_gene: TRBJ1-1
CDR3nt: TGTGCCAGCAGTGAATTAGGGGACACTGAAGCTTTCTTT
CDR3aa: CASSELGDTEAFF

abundance: .
d_gene: .
v_gene: TRBV6-1
j_gene: TRBJ1-3
CDR3nt: TGTGCCAGCAGTTCATACAACTCTGGAAACACCATATATTTT
CDR3aa: CASSSYNSGNTIYF

abundance: .
d_gene: .
v_gene: TRBV7-8
j_gene: TRBJ2-7
CDR3nt: TGTGCCAGCAGCTCCTACGTTTCCTACGAGCAGTACTTC
CDR3aa: CASSSYVSYEQYF

abundance: .
d_gene: .
v_gene: TRBV6-1
j_gene: TRBJ1-2
CDR3nt: TGTGCCAGCACGAAGACTGGGGACGGCTATGGCTACACCTTC
CDR3aa: CASTKTGDGYGYTF

abundance: .
d_gene: TRBD2
v_gene: TRBV28
j_gene: TRBJ2-7
CDR3nt: TGTGCCAGCAGTTCTGGTAATAGCGGGAGGTACGAGCAGTACTTC
CDR3aa: CASSSGNSGRYEQYF

abundance: .
d_gene: TRBD2
v_gene: TRBV6-5
j_gene: TRBJ2-3
CDR3nt: TGTGCCAGCAGTTATCAGCGGGGAGCAGATACGCAGTATTTT
CDR3aa: CASSYQRGADTQYF

abundance: .
d_gene: .
v_gene: TRBV10-3
j_gene: TRBJ2-1
CDR3nt: TGTGCCATCAGTGAGTCGGTGGACTACAATGAGCAGTTCTTC
CDR3aa: CAISESVDYNEQFF

abundance: .
d_gene: TRBD1
v_gene: TRBV28
j_gene: TRBJ1-5
CDR3nt: TGTGCCAGCAGTTACGGGACAGGGCGGCCCCAGCATTTT
CDR3aa: CASSYGTGRPQHF

abundance: .
d_gene: .
v_gene: TRBV19
j_gene: TRBJ1-4
CDR3nt: TGTGCCAGTAGGATACCGGGTGTCGCAACTAATGAAAAACTGTTTTTT
CDR3aa: CASRIPGVATNEKLFF

abundance: .
d_gene: .
v_gene: TRBV11-3
j_gene: TRBJ1-1
CDR3nt: TGTGCCAGCAGCTTAGCAGCAGGGGCCCCTGAAGCTTTCTTT
CDR3aa: CASSLAAGAPEAFF

abundance: few
d_gene: TRBD1
v_gene: TRBV7-2
j_gene: TRBJ2-1
CDR3nt: TGTGCCAGCAGCGCCGGGACAGCGAGCTACAATGAGCAGTTCTTC
CDR3aa: CASSAGTASYNEQFF

abundance: .
d_gene: .
v_gene: TRBV7-6
j_gene: TRBJ1-1
CDR3nt: TGTGCCAGCAGCTGGAGGGAGGGGGTGGAAGCTTTCTTT
CDR3aa: CASSWREGVEAFF

abundance: .
d_gene: .
v_gene: TRBV2
j_gene: TRBJ1-4
CDR3nt: TGTGCCAGCAGTGAACCCAAGGTAGCTAATGAAAAACTGTTTTTT
CDR3aa: CASSEPKVANEKLFF

abundance: .
d_gene: TRBD2
v_gene: TRBV29-1
j_gene: TRBJ2-7
CDR3nt: TGCAGCGTTGGGGGCGGGGGGGCCGCCTACGAGCAGTACTTC
CDR3aa: CSVGGGGAAYEQYF

abundance: once
d_gene: TRBD1
v_gene: TRBV5-6
j_gene: TRBJ2-7
CDR3nt: TGTGCCAGCAGCTTTGGGACAGTGTGGGAGCAGTACTTC
CDR3aa: CASSFGTVWEQYF

abundance: .
d_gene: TRBD1
v_gene: TRBV14
j_gene: TRBJ2-1
CDR3nt: TGTGCCAGCAGCCAGAAACTGACAGGGAATGAGCAGTTCTTC
CDR3aa: CASSQKLTGNEQFF

abundance: .
d_gene: .
v_gene: TRBV29-1
j_gene: TRBJ2-2
CDR3nt: TGCAGCGCCGGATACACCGGGGAGCTGTTTTTT
CDR3aa: CSAGYTGELFF

abundance: .
d_gene: .
v_gene: TRBV10-2
j_gene: TRBJ1-5
CDR3nt: TGCGCTAGCAGTGACGGGGCCAATCAGCCCCAGCATTTT
CDR3aa: CASSDGANQPQHF

abundance: .
d_gene: TRBD1
v_gene: TRBV16
j_gene: TRBJ1-2
CDR3nt: TGTGCCAGCAGCCAAACATCAGGGGGTTATGGCTACACCTTC
CDR3aa: CASSQTSGGYGYTF

abundance: few
d_gene: .
v_gene: TRBV29-1
j_gene: TRBJ2-7
CDR3nt: TGCAGCGCCTCGACACGAGAGCCCTACGAGCAGTACTTC
CDR3aa: CSASTREPYEQYF

abundance: .
d_gene: TRBD1
v_gene: TRBV4-3
j_gene: TRBJ2-5
CDR3nt: TGCGCCAGCAGCCAAGAAGGCAGGGGGACCCAAGAGACCCAGTACTTC
CDR3aa: CASSQEGRGTQETQYF

abundance: .
d_gene: .
v_gene: TRBV7-2
j_gene: TRBJ2-7
CDR3nt: TGTGCCAGCAGCCCATATATTGCGTACGAGCAGTACTTC
CDR3aa: CASSPYIAYEQYF

abundance: few
d_gene: .
v_gene: TRBV5-1
j_gene: TRBJ1-2
CDR3nt: TGCGCCAGCAGCTTTACCGGTTATGGCTACACCTTC
CDR3aa: CASSFTGYGYTF

abundance: .
d_gene: .
v_gene: TRBV5-6
j_gene: TRBJ1-4
CDR3nt: TGTGCCAGCAGCTTGGAGGGGGGAAAACTGTTTTTT
CDR3aa: CASSLEGGKLFF

abundance: .
d_gene: .
v_gene: TRBV19
j_gene: TRBJ1-1
CDR3nt: TGTGCCAGTAGTTCCAAGCTGAACACTGAAGCTTTCTTT
CDR3aa: CASSSKLNTEAFF

abundance: .
d_gene: .
v_gene: TRBV27
j_gene: TRBJ2-1
CDR3nt: TGTGCCAGCAGGTTGTTGGTCCAGGGCTCCTACAATGAGCAGTTCTTC
CDR3aa: CASRLLVQGSYNEQFF

abundance: .
d_gene: .
v_gene: TRBV10-3
j_gene: TRBJ1-1
CDR3nt: TGTGCCACCCGCCGAGGCGCCTTGAACACTGAAGCTTTCTTT
CDR3aa: CATRRGALNTEAFF

abundance: .
d_gene: .
v_gene: TRBV7-2
j_gene: TRBJ2-1
CDR3nt: TGTGCCAGCAGCGTCGGGGCTAGCTCCTACAATGAGCAGTTCTTC
CDR3aa: CASSVGASSYNEQFF

abundance: .
d_gene: TRBD1
v_gene: TRBV5-1
j_gene: TRBJ2-7
CDR3nt: TGCGCCAGCAGCTTGGCTCCCGGGACAGGCTACGAGCAGTACTTC
CDR3aa: CASSLAPGTGYEQYF

abundance: .
d_gene: .
v_gene: TRBV18
j_gene: TRBJ2-5
CDR3nt: TGTGCCAGCTCCCCCAGGGATAGGGGAGAGACCCAGTACTTC
CDR3aa: CASSPRDRGETQYF

abundance: .
d_gene: .
v_gene: TRBV7-3
j_gene: TRBJ2-1
CDR3nt: TGTGCCAGCAGCTTTTCGGCTTCCTCCTACAATGAGCAGTTCTTC
CDR3aa: CASSFSASSYNEQFF

abundance: .
d_gene: TRBD1
v_gene: TRBV10-1
j_gene: TRBJ2-1
CDR3nt: TGCGCCAGCAGTGAGCGCCGGGACAGGGGGCAGTTCTTC
CDR3aa: CASSERRDRGQFF

abundance: .
d_gene: .
v_gene: TRBV10-3
j_gene: TRBJ1-1
CDR3nt: TGTGCCATCAGTGAGCGGAACAGAGCAAAAGCTTTCTTT
CDR3aa: CAISERNRAKAFF

abundance: .
d_gene: .
v_gene: TRBV6-1
j_gene: TRBJ1-2
CDR3nt: TGTGCCAGCAGAGAACCAGGGGATGGAGGCTACACCTTC
CDR3aa: CASREPGDGGYTF

abundance: .
d_gene: .
v_gene: TRBV28
j_gene: TRBJ2-1
CDR3nt: TGTGCCAGCAGTTTAATGGGGGTCAATGAGCAGTTCTTC
CDR3aa: CASSLMGVNEQFF

abundance: once
d_gene: TRBD1
v_gene: TRBV11-2
j_gene: TRBJ1-6
CDR3nt: TGTGCCAGCGCCGAGGACAGGGGGCTTTTCCACTTT
CDR3aa: CASAEDRGLFHF

abundance: .
d_gene: .
v_gene: TRBV11-2
j_gene: TRBJ1-1
CDR3nt: TGTGCCAGCAGTTTCGGGCCCGCGAACACTGAAGCTTTCTTT
CDR3aa: CASSFGPANTEAFF

abundance: .
d_gene: TRBD1
v_gene: TRBV19
j_gene: TRBJ1-2
CDR3nt: TGTGCCAGTAGTGACCCCGGACAGGGAGCTCACTATGGCTACACCTTC
CDR3aa: CASSDPGQGAHYGYTF

abundance: .
d_gene: .
v_gene: TRBV7-2
j_gene: TRBJ2-2
CDR3nt: TGTGCCAGCAGCTTAGCAAGGAACACCGGGGAGCTGTTTTTT
CDR3aa: CASSLARNTGELFF

abundance: .
d_gene: .
v_gene: TRBV6-1
j_gene: TRBJ2-3
CDR3nt: TGTGCCAGCAGTGAAGATGTGGGGGGGCCAAGAGATACGCAGTATTTT
CDR3aa: CASSEDVGGPRDTQYF

abundance: .
d_gene: TRBD2
v_gene: TRBV23-1
j_gene: TRBJ2-7
CDR3nt: TGCGCCAGCAGTGGGGGAGGGATGGACGAGCAGTACTTC
CDR3aa: CASSGGGMDEQYF

abundance: .
d_gene: .
v_gene: TRBV29-1
j_gene: TRBJ2-5
CDR3nt: TGCAGCGTTCGGACATACCAAGAGACCCAGTACTTC
CDR3aa: CSVRTYQETQYF

abundance: .
d_gene: .
v_gene: TRBV10-3
j_gene: TRBJ2-2
CDR3nt: TGTGCCATCAGACTTAATTCCGACCAGCTGTTTTTT
CDR3aa: CAIRLNSDQLFF

abundance: .
d_gene: .
v_gene: TRBV30
j_gene: TRBJ2-3
CDR3nt: TGTGCCTGGGGTCTCAGCGATACGCAGTATTTT
CDR3aa: CAWGLSDTQYF

abundance: .
d_gene: .
v_gene: TRBV6-1
j_gene: TRBJ2-7
CDR3nt: TGTGCCAGCAGTGAAGCGGTAGGAGGGGGGTCCTACGAGCAGTACTTC
CDR3aa: CASSEAVGGGSYEQYF

abundance: .
d_gene: .
v_gene: TRBV30
j_gene: TRBJ1-2
CDR3nt: TGTGCCTGGACTCCGGGAATTGGCTACACCTTC
CDR3aa: CAWTPGIGYTF

abundance: .
d_gene: .
v_gene: TRBV19
j_gene: TRBJ1-5
CDR3nt: TGTGCCAGTAGTGTGGATAGCAATCAGCCCCAGCATTTT
CDR3aa: CASSVDSNQPQHF

abundance: .
d_gene: TRBD1
v_gene: TRBV4-1
j_gene: TRBJ2-7
CDR3nt: TGCGCCAGCAGCCTTCGACAGGGAAGGTCTGGGGAGCAGTACTTC
CDR3aa: CASSLRQGRSGEQYF